These 23 T cell receptor beta chains were sequenced from one sample in a study of blood T cell repertoires in COVID-19. Here immunoSEQ multiplex PCR was the method, and the copy in TCRdb shows in-frame clones only, minus some. Of approximately 68,000 clones in the sample, 65% to 90% were seen once. Material for sequencing was peripheral blood. The receptor source for this set is a woman in her sixties with acute or convalescent COVID-19.

V gene TRBV6-5 combines with J gene TRBJ2-7; 7 nucleotides agree with TRBD1. This CDR3 region has 14 residues. CDR1 MNHEY and CDR2 SVGAGI come from the germline V gene. After removal of 6 bases from V and 2 bases from J, the junction contained 7 bases not matched to a gene. In DNA, the CDR3 is TGTGCCAGCAGGGTGACAGGGTCGACCTACGAGCAGTACTTC. Protein product: CASRVTGSTYEQYF.

V and J are TRBV2 and TRBJ2-5; the match to TRBD2 covers 8 bases. The CDR3 covers 14 residues. CDR1 and CDR2 from the germline V gene are SNHLY and FYNNEI. The trim removed 2 bases at V and 5 bases at J, leaving 4 bases unmatched. The CDR3 nucleotides are TGTGCCAGCAGTGAACTAGCGGGTTGGGAGACCCAGTACTTC. Encoded protein: CASSELAGWETQYF.

This clone was seen once. This sequence joins TRBV6-1 and TRBJ1-1; possible D gene TRBD1, 6 bases. V lost 4 bases and J 4 bases, leaving 19 bases between the germline ends. Germline values: CDR1 MNHNS, CDR2 SASEGT. CDR3 length equals 16 residues. The CDR3 DNA reads as TGTGCCAGCAGTGGAGGGGGTGGAATAGGAGGCACTGAAGCTTTCTTT. This codes for CASSGGGGIGGTEAFF.

In its sample, this clone was seen a few times. The chain carries TRBV6-6 and TRBJ1-2; D gene unclear. The V end lost 5 bases, the J end lost 5 bases, and 12 bases lay between the germline ends. Per the germline V gene, CDR1 is MNHNY and CDR2 is SVGAGI (reference sequence). The CDR3 sequence is 13 residues long. The CDR3 loop reads CASSKEGGYGYTF. The CDR3 DNA reads as TGTGCCAGCAGTAAGGAGGGTGGATATGGCTACACCTTC.

V gene TRBV6-1 combines with J gene TRBJ1-1; the D gene is possibly TRBD1 (5 bases). The germline V gene encodes CDR1 MNHNS and CDR2 SASEGT. CDR3 length equals 13 residues. V lost 2 bases and J 6 bases, leaving 10 bases between the germline ends. CDR3 DNA sequence: TGTGCCAGCAGTGAATACAGGAGATCTGAAGCTTTCTTT. This translates into CASSEYRRSEAFF.

This clone was seen a handful of times. The V and J genes are TRBV4-1 and TRBJ2-7, with D possibly TRBD2 on 5 matching bases. The CDR3 has 14 amino acids. In germline, CDR1 is MGHRA, CDR2 YSYEKL. Trimming took 5 bases from V and 0 from J, leaving 11 bases between them. The CDR3 loop reads CASSFAGFSYEQYF. For the CDR3, the DNA is TGCGCCAGCAGCTTCGCGGGTTTCTCCTACGAGCAGTACTTC.

This chain joins TRBV5-6 and TRBJ1-3; no reliable D call. The V and J ends lost 4 bases and 4 bases respectively, with 15 bases between them. CDR1 and CDR2 from the germline V gene are SGHDT and YYEEEE. CDR3 length: 15 residues. CDR3 protein: CASSPGRTRGNTIYF. Here the CDR3 DNA reads TGTGCCAGCAGCCCCGGGAGAACGCGCGGAAACACCATATATTTT.

The rearrangement uses TRBV30 and TRBJ2-7; D is perhaps TRBD2 (5 bases). V was trimmed by 3 bases and J by 1 base, leaving 16 bases between them. The CDR3 consists of 15 residues. Germline lookup yields CDR1 GTSNPN and CDR2 SVGIG (reference sequence). The CDR3 loop reads CAWSLTRLASYEQYF. CDR3 nucleotides: TGTGCCTGGAGCCTCACTCGGCTAGCTTCCTACGAGCAGTACTTC.

The chain links TRBV9 to TRBJ2-4; 8 bases are a match to TRBD2. Germline CDR1 is SGDLS and CDR2 is YYNGEE. V shed 4 bases and J 3 bases; nucleotides not matched to a gene: 9. This CDR3 comprises 16 residues. The CDR3 DNA is TGTGCCAGCAGCACATCCGCGGGGGGAATCAAAAACATTCAGTACTTC. Amino acids: CASSTSAGGIKNIQYF.

The chain couples TRBV5-1 to TRBJ2-1, with no clear D. The CDR3 length is 13 residues. The germline V gene encodes CDR1 SGHRS and CDR2 YFSETQ. The V gene lost 0 bases and the J gene lost 6 bases, with 7 bases spanning the gap. CDR3 DNA: TGCGCCAGCAGCTTGGGACACATCAATGAGCAGTTCTTC. Protein: CASSLGHINEQFF.

The gene calls are TRBV24-1 and TRBJ2-2; D remains ambiguous. V was shortened by 1 base and J by 2 bases, with 7 bases between the two germline ends. In germline, CDR1 is KGHDR, CDR2 SFDVKD. The CDR3 length is 15 residues. This chain's CDR3 is CATSDLWLNTGELFF. CDR3 nucleotide sequence: TGTGCCACCAGTGATTTATGGCTTAACACCGGGGAGCTGTTTTTT.

The chain links TRBV6-1 to TRBJ1-1; D is undetermined. Trimming removed 2 bases at V and 11 bases at J, with 15 bases between. Per germline, CDR1 MNHNS and CDR2 SASEGT. The CDR3 covers 13 residues. The CDR3 region has the DNA TGTGCCAGCAGTGAACTTCTAGGAGGGAGGGCTTTCTTT. Protein product: CASSELLGGRAFF.

The V and J genes are TRBV10-3 and TRBJ1-1; D ambiguous. Germline V gives CDR1 ENHRY, CDR2 SYGVKD. With 2 bases removed from V and 1 base from J, the gap between germline ends came to 14 bases. CDR3 length equals 16 residues. In nucleotides, the CDR3 is TGTGCCATCAGTGAGAGGTTAGCTCGTCCGAACACTGAAGCTTTCTTT. Protein product: CAISERLARPNTEAFF.

The chain joins TRBV12-5 to TRBJ1-5; D may be TRBD1 (6 bases). The CDR3 is made up of 15 amino acids. CDR1 and CDR2 from the germline V gene are LGHNT and FRNRAP. V dropped 6 bases and J dropped 0 bases, with 12 bases sitting between them. The CDR3 DNA follows: TGTGCTAGTGGAAATGACAGGATTAGCAATCAGCCCCAGCATTTT. Encoded protein: CASGNDRISNQPQHF. The full variable domain, its missing parts supplied by reference TRBV12-5 and TRBJ1-5, is DARVTQTPRHKVTEMGQEVTMRCQPILGHNTVFWYRQTMMQGLELLAYFRNRAPLDDSGMPKDRFSAEMPDATLATLKIQPSEPRDSAVYFCASGNDRISNQPQHFGDGTRLSIL.

V usage is TRBV24-1 and J usage is TRBJ1-2; D is undetermined. Trimming removed 3 bases from V and 5 bases from J, with 15 bases in between. Germline V gene data show CDR1 as KGHDR and CDR2 as SFDVKD. This CDR3 spans 15 amino acids. CDR3 sequence reads: CATSDSEGSGYGYTF. The CDR3 nucleotides read TGTGCCACCAGTGATAGCGAGGGATCCGGATATGGCTACACCTTC.

This chain uses TRBV15 with TRBJ1-4; maybe TRBD1 (5 bases). The germline V gene has CDR1 LNHNV and CDR2 YYDKDF (reference sequence). The ends were cut back, 5 bases at V and 7 bases at J, with 14 bases in the middle. There are 14 residues in the CDR3. The CDR3 coding sequence is TGTGCCACCAGCGGAAGGGGCCTAACTGAAAAACTGTTTTTT. Residues: CATSGRGLTEKLFF.

The J gene is TRBJ1-2, the V gene TRBV5-8; 7 bases agree with TRBD1. Unmatched junction bases numbered 4, after V lost 4 bases and J lost 10 bases. This CDR3 is 11 amino acids long. Germline V gene data show CDR1 as SGHTS and CDR2 as YDEGEE. CDR3 sequence reads: CASSRGQSYTF. DNA of the CDR3: TGTGCCAGCAGCCGGGGACAGTCCTACACCTTC.

The J gene is TRBJ1-1, the V gene TRBV4-1; D is possibly TRBD1 (5 bases). This CDR3 region has 14 residues. Deletions cut 3 bases from V and 4 bases from J, with 12 bases between. Germline CDR1 and CDR2: MGHRA and YSYEKL. CDR3 DNA sequence: TGCGCCAGCAGCCACCCCGGGGGAGCCACTGAAGCTTTCTTT. Translation gives CASSHPGGATEAFF.

V gene TRBV5-6 combines with J gene TRBJ2-2; weak D call: TRBD2 (6 bases). Germline V gene data show CDR1 as SGHDT and CDR2 as YYEEEE. V gave up 3 bases and J gave up 3 bases, with 12 bases separating them. The length of the CDR3 is 15 residues. CDR3 in amino acids: CASSSTRLDTGELFF. The CDR3 nucleotides read TGTGCCAGCAGCTCGACTAGATTGGACACCGGGGAGCTGTTTTTT.

The chain recombines TRBV25-1 with TRBJ2-3; 8 bases fit TRBD2. The V gene's germline CDR1 is MGHDK and CDR2 SYGVNS. The CDR3 totals 15 residues. The J segment lost 6 bases and the V segment lost 8 bases, leaving 13 bases of the junction unmatched. The chain's CDR3 is CASSRTSPAGDTQYF. CDR3 coding DNA: TGTGCCAGCTCAAGGACTAGCCCCGCGGGGGATACGCAGTATTTT. Full variable domain (rest looked up from reference TRBV25-1 and TRBJ2-3): EADIYQTPRYLVIGTGKKITLECSQTMGHDKMYWYQQDPGMELHLIHYSYGVNSTEKGDLSSESTVSRIRTEHFPLTLESARPSHTSQYLCASSRTSPAGDTQYFGPGTRLTVL.

J is TRBJ1-4 and V is TRBV19; the D gene is possibly TRBD1 (5 bases). Germline assignment: CDR1 LNHDA and CDR2 SQIVND (reference sequence). The CDR3 has 14 amino acids. The ends were cut back, 6 bases at V and 5 bases at J, with 13 bases in the middle. CDR3 sequence reads: CASRPGGLNEKLFF. CDR3 nucleotide sequence: TGTGCCAGTAGGCCGGGGGGGTTAAATGAAAAACTGTTTTTT.

The chain employs TRBV5-1 and TRBJ2-3, with TRBD2 matching over 9 bases. Per the germline V gene, CDR1 is SGHRS and CDR2 is YFSETQ. The CDR3 runs 16 residues. Trimming took 4 bases from V and 0 from J; bases not matched to a gene: 6. The CDR3, as DNA: TGCGCCAGCAGCCCGGGGACTAGCAAGAGCACAGATACGCAGTATTTT. This codes for CASSPGTSKSTDTQYF.

The CDR3 here is CASSDNWGLNTEAFF. CDR3 in DNA: TGTGCCAGCTCAGACAATTGGGGCTTGAACACTGAAGCTTTCTTT. The rearrangement joins TRBV18 to TRBJ1-1, with a possible D match to TRBD1 (5 bases). This CDR3 region has 15 residues. V shed 5 bases and J shed 0 bases, with 13 bases lying between them. Germline V gene sequence: CDR1 KGHSH, CDR2 LQKENI.